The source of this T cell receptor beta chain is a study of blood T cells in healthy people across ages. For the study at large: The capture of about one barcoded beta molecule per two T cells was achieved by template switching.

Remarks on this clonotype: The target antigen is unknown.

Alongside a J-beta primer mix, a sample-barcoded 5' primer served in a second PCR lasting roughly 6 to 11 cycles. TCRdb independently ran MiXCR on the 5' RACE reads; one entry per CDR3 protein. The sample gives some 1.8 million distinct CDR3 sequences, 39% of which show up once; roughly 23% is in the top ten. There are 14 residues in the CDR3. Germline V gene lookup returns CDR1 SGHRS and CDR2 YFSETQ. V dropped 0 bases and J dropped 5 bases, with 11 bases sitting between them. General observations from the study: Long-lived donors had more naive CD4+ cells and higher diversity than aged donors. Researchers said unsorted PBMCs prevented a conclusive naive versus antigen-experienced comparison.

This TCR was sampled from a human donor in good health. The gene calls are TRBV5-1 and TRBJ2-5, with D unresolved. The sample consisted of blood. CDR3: CASSLDPGVETQYF. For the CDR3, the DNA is TGCGCCAGCAGCTTGGACCCGGGCGTGGAGACCCAGTACTTC.